This T cell receptor (beta chain) was identified in a study of shared clonotypes between healthy human individuals. This CDR3 region has 13 residues. Germline-derived CDR1 and CDR2 are GTSNPN and SVGIG (reference sequence). Trimming removed 1 base from V and 5 bases from J, with 11 bases in between. Produced via immunoSEQ multiplex PCR; TCRdb's table is partial and in-frame only. The sample holds approximately 2.5 million clones, 80% to 95% seen once. The sample consisted of naive CD4+ T cells from PBMCs. The subset was: CD45RA+ positively selected. The sequence derives from a man aged 18 to 29 in good health. Some clones in this sample may be carry-over from other donors' samples. J is TRBJ2-5 and V is TRBV30; TRBD1 is a possible D gene (5 bases). The CDR3 DNA is TGTGCCTGGAGTGGCGGCAGGGTGGAGACCCAGTACTTC. Its protein is CAWSGGRVETQYF.